What follows are 17 T cell receptor beta chains derived from one specimen sequenced in a study of shared clonotypes between healthy human individuals. Sequenced by immunoSEQ multiplex PCR; TCRdb stores in-frame clones only, minus some. The data show 550,000 to 700,000 clones, with around 73% seen just once and more than 1.5% held by the top ten. The sequenced sample was memory CD4+ T cells sorted from blood. Subset meaning: CD45RA-negative fraction. The source is a woman aged 25 to 39 in good health.

There are many counts of this clone. The chain links TRBV2 to TRBJ1-2, with 10 nucleotides matching TRBD1. The CDR3 totals 17 residues. V gave up 3 bases and J gave up 1 base; unmatched junction bases: 8. Germline CDR1 reads SNHLY; CDR2 reads FYNNEI. This CDR3 is CASSEIDRGLGNYGYTF. The CDR3, as DNA: TGTGCCAGCAGTGAGATCGACAGGGGGCTAGGTAACTATGGCTACACCTTC.

CDR3: CASSAQNLGRYNEQFF. The CDR3 coding sequence is TGTGCCAGTAGTGCTCAAAACCTCGGACGGTACAATGAGCAGTTCTTC. This sequence joins TRBV19 and TRBJ2-1; D is ambiguous. CDR1 LNHDA and CDR2 SQIVND come from the germline V gene (reference sequence). The V end was cut by 5 bases, the J end by 4 bases, with 18 bases between. The length of the CDR3 is 16 residues.

The chain carries TRBV4-2 and TRBJ2-7; TRBD2 agrees at 8 bases. The CDR3 runs 17 residues. Unmatched junction bases numbered 9, after V lost 0 bases and J lost 2 bases. Germline CDR1 is LGHNA and CDR2 is YNFKEQ. The CDR3 is CASSQEGTSSPPYEQYF. The CDR3 coding sequence is TGTGCCAGCAGCCAAGAAGGGACTAGTTCCCCGCCCTACGAGCAGTACTTC.

This clone came up a few times. Other DNA sequences in this sample translate to the same CDR3. J is TRBJ1-2 and V is TRBV5-1; D unclear. The germline CDR1 and CDR2 sequences are SGHRS and YFSETQ. With 4 bases removed from V and 5 bases from J, the gap between germline ends came to 9 bases. The CDR3 contains 12 residues. The CDR3 bases are TGCGCCAGCAGCCTTGACCGGTATGGCTACACCTTC. Encoded protein: CASSLDRYGYTF.

The CDR3 region is CASSLTSVTGGYHQQYF. The CDR3 region has the DNA TGTGCCAGCAGCTTAACATCCGTGACAGGGGGCTACCACCAGCAGTACTTC. The chain carries TRBV7-3 and TRBJ2-7; 10 bases match TRBD1. J gave up 8 bases and V 0 bases, and 13 bases lay outside the gene matches. The CDR3 length is 17 residues. Germline V gene data show CDR1 as SGHTA and CDR2 as FQGTGA.

The CDR3 loop reads CASSKQGLAGATQYF. In DNA form, the CDR3 reads TGTGCCAGCAGCAAACAGGGACTAGCGGGAGCTACGCAGTACTTC. The V gene is TRBV21-1, the J gene TRBJ2-7; the D call of TRBD2 is as the table states it, not checked on the DNA. TRBV21-1 is a pseudogene segment. This CDR3 comprises 15 residues.

V usage is TRBV11-2 and J usage is TRBJ2-7; no clear D. The CDR3 covers 14 residues. Germline-derived CDR1 and CDR2 are SGHAT and FQNNGV. V lost 2 bases to trimming and J lost 5 bases, with 13 bases between them. The CDR3 DNA follows: TGTGCCAGCAGCTTATACAGCCCTACTGACGAGCAGTACTTC. Translation: CASSLYSPTDEQYF.

This clone came up once. This chain connects TRBV7-9 to TRBJ2-2, with 7 bases matching TRBD1. There are 16 residues in the CDR3. Germline V gives CDR1 SEHNR, CDR2 FQNEAQ (reference sequence). V lost 0 bases and J lost 6; bases outside the gene matches: 7. CDR3 in amino acids: CASSLAKTGLAGELFF. CDR3 bases: TGTGCCAGCAGCTTAGCTAAGACAGGGCTAGCCGGGGAGCTGTTTTTT.

To note about this clone: The same CDR3 is also encoded by other DNA sequences in this sample. This sequence joins TRBV2 and TRBJ2-7, with D hard to call. Trimming removed 3 bases from V and 4 bases from J, with 4 bases in between. The CDR3 is made up of 11 amino acids. Per germline, CDR1 SNHLY and CDR2 FYNNEI. In DNA, the CDR3 is TGTGCCAGCAGTGAGGTATACGAGCAGTACTTC. Its translation: CASSEVYEQYF. Supplemented by reference TRBV2 and TRBJ2-7, the full variable domain reads EPEVTQTPSHQVTQMGQEVILRCVPISNHLYFYWYRQILGQKVEFLVSFYNNEISEKSEIFDDQFSVERPDGSNFTLKIRSTKLEDSAMYFCASSEVYEQYFGPGTRLTVT.

The chain links TRBV28 to TRBJ1-2, with D possibly matching TRBD1 (5 bases). Germline V gives CDR1 MDHEN, CDR2 SYDVKM. This CDR3 spans 15 amino acids. With 7 bases removed from V and 2 bases from J, the gap between germline ends came to 17 bases. The CDR3: CASIKNRGTNYGYTF. Written as DNA, the CDR3 is TGTGCCAGCATCAAAAACCGGGGGACGAACTATGGCTACACCTTC.

This clone was picked up one time. The chain has TRBV11-2 and TRBJ1-2; a weak D match, TRBD1 (6 bases). CDR1 and CDR2 from the germline V gene are SGHAT and FQNNGV. Trimming took 2 bases from V and 0 from J, leaving 10 bases between them. The CDR3 spans 15 residues. The CDR3 sequence: CASSLTGPANYGYTF. The CDR3 DNA is TGTGCCAGCAGCTTAACAGGGCCAGCTAACTATGGCTACACCTTC.

This chain links TRBV11-1 with TRBJ1-1; D is perhaps TRBD1 (6 bases). V lost 5 bases and J lost 4, with 14 bases in between. Germline V gene sequence: CDR1 SGHAT, CDR2 FQDESV (reference sequence). The CDR3 covers 14 residues. CDR3 region: CASSDQGSGTEAFF. The CDR3 DNA reads as TGTGCCAGCAGCGATCAGGGGTCGGGCACTGAAGCTTTCTTT.

This sequence joins TRBV28 and TRBJ2-5; the match to TRBD1 covers 10 bases. Germline assignment: CDR1 MDHEN and CDR2 SYDVKM. CDR3 length: 16 residues. V was clipped by 5 bases and J by 3 bases; unmatched bases: 9. CDR3 loop: CASSLPGQGIEETQYF. The CDR3 bases are TGTGCCAGCAGTCTACCGGGACAGGGGATAGAAGAGACCCAGTACTTC.

This CDR3 is CASSYQGYQPQHF. The CDR3 DNA reads as TGTGCCAGCAGTTATCAGGGGTACCAGCCCCAGCATTTT. The rearrangement links TRBV6-5 to TRBJ1-5; D perhaps matches TRBD1 (6 bases). The V end lost 3 bases, the J end lost 7 bases, and 10 bases lay between the germline ends. Per germline, CDR1 MNHEY and CDR2 SVGAGI. The CDR3 has 13 residues.

The CDR3 coding sequence is TGTGCCAGCAGCCATAGCGGGAGGTCCGGGGAGCTGTTTTTT. This translates into CASSHSGRSGELFF. This chain connects TRBV7-3 to TRBJ2-2, with 10 nucleotides matching TRBD2. Germline V gives CDR1 SGHTA, CDR2 FQGTGA. The CDR3 spans 14 residues. J gave up 6 bases and V 5 bases, and 3 bases lay outside the gene matches. Full variable domain (outside the CDR3, taken from reference TRBV7-3 and TRBJ2-2): GAGVSQTPSNKVTEKGKYVELRCDPISGHTALYWYRQSLGQGPEFLIYFQGTGAADDSGLPNDRFFAVRPEGSVSTLKIQRTERGDSAVYLCASSHSGRSGELFFGEGSRLTVL.

The chain has TRBV5-1 and TRBJ2-2, with TRBD2 matching 7 bases. Germline CDR1 reads SGHRS; CDR2 reads YFSETQ. The CDR3 is 15 residues long. The V segment lost 4 bases and the J segment 0 bases; nucleotides outside the gene matches: 3. The chain's CDR3 is CASSPSGANTGELFF. CDR3 bases: TGCGCCAGCAGCCCAAGCGGGGCGAACACCGGGGAGCTGTTTTTT. The full variable domain, completed using reference TRBV5-1 and TRBJ2-2, is KAGVTQTPRYLIKTRGQQVTLSCSPISGHRSVSWYQQTPGQGLQFLFEYFSETQRNKGNFPGRFSGRQFSNSRSEMNVSTLELGDSALYLCASSPSGANTGELFFGEGSRLTVL.

The chain is built from TRBV25-1 and TRBJ2-1; weak D call: TRBD2 (5 bases). This CDR3 has 13 amino acids. Trimming left V 5 bases short and J 7 bases short, with 12 bases between. Germline CDR1 reads MGHDK; CDR2 reads SYGVNS. The CDR3 DNA reads as TGTGCCAGCAGTTGGGGAGCCTTTAATGAGCAGTTCTTC. Translated: CASSWGAFNEQFF.